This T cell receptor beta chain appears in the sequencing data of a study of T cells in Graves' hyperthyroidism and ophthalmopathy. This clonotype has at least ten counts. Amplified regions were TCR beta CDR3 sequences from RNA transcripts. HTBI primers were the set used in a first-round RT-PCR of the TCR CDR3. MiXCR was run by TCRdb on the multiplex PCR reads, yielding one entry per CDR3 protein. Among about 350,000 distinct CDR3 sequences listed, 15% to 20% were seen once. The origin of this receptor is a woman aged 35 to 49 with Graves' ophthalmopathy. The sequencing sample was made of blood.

CDR3 coding DNA: TGTGCCAGCAGTTCCCCGTGGGACAGGGCTCCCGAGCAGTACTTC. This sequence encodes CASSSPWDRAPEQYF. This chain uses TRBV28 with TRBJ2-7; 9 nucleotides agree with TRBD1. The CDR3 extends over 15 amino acids. CDR1 MDHEN and CDR2 SYDVKM come from the germline V gene. V trimming: 4 bases; J trimming: 6 bases; junction bases outside the gene matches: 10.